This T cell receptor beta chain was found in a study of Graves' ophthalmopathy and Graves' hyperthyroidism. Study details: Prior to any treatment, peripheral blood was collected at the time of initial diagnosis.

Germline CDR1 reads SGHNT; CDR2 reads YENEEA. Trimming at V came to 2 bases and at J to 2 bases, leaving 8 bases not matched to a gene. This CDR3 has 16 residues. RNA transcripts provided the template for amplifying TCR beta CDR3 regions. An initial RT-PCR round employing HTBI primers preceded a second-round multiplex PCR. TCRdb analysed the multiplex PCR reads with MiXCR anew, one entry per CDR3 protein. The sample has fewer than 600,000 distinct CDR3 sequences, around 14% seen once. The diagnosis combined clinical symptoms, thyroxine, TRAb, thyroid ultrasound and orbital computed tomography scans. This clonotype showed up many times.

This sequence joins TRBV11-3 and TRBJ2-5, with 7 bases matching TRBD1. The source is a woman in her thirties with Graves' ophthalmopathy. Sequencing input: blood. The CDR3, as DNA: TGTGCCAGCAGCTTACTGTTTGGGACAGAACAAGAGACCCAGTACTTC. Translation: CASSLLFGTEQETQYF.